Listed here are 19 T cell receptor beta chains from one sample, sequenced in a study of identical twins. One entry per CDR3 protein results from TCRdb running MiXCR on the 5' RACE reads. This sample has about 890,000 distinct CDR3 sequences; roughly an eighth occur once, and the top ten carry roughly 1.6%. The same data also went into a second study, on yellow fever vaccine responses in identical twins.

The specimen sequenced was PBMCs. The source is a woman under 30 in good health.

This clonotype was seen at least ten times. This chain uses TRBV5-1 with TRBJ2-1; D possibly corresponds to TRBD2 (7 bases). Germline loops: CDR1 SGHRS, CDR2 YFSETQ. Deletions cut 4 bases from V and 6 bases from J, with 20 bases between. This CDR3 is 16 amino acids long. The CDR3 coding sequence is TGCGCCAGCAGCCAGATCGACTTTAGGGGGGGCAATGAGCAGTTCTTC. Translated: CASSQIDFRGGNEQFF.

The chain combines TRBV12-3 or TRBV12-4 with TRBJ2-3, with D possibly being TRBD2 (5 bases). The V end was cut by 6 bases, the J end by 5 bases, with 12 bases between. The CDR3 runs to 13 residues. The CDR3 spells CASRPSGVDTQYF. The CDR3 DNA reads as TGTGCCAGCAGACCAAGCGGAGTAGATACGCAGTATTTT.

The rearrangement uses TRBV29-1 and TRBJ2-3; TRBD2 aligns across 12 bases. The CDR3 contains 14 residues. The ends lost 7 bases at V and 10 bases at J; junction bases unmatched: 12. CDR1 is SQVTM, CDR2 ANQGSEA, per germline. The CDR3 DNA reads TGCAGCGCCTCAATCGGTCTAGCGGGAGGGGCGCAGTATTTT. As protein: CSASIGLAGGAQYF.

The CDR3 DNA reads TGCGCCAGCAGCTTGCGGGGGGCGAGGACCAAGAACACCGGGGAGCTGTTTTTT. Its translation: CASSLRGARTKNTGELFF. This chain links TRBV5-1 with TRBJ2-2; possible D gene TRBD2, 7 bases. This CDR3 has 18 residues. The V end was cut by 1 base, the J end by 1 base, with 17 bases between. Germline V CDR1 and CDR2: SGHRS, YFSETQ.

This clonotype occurred a few times. The chain has TRBV29-1 and TRBJ1-1, with D tentatively TRBD1 (5 bases). Germline V gives CDR1 SQVTM, CDR2 ANQGSEA. This CDR3 has 11 residues. Trimming shortened V by 4 bases and J by 7 bases, and 10 bases separated the two germline ends. CDR3 protein: CSVGPQVEAFF. The CDR3 region has the DNA TGCAGCGTTGGCCCACAGGTTGAAGCTTTCTTT. Full variable domain (outside the CDR3, taken from reference TRBV29-1 and TRBJ1-1): SAVISQKPSRDICQRGTSLTIQCQVDSQVTMMFWYRQQPGQSLTLIATANQGSEATYESGFVIDKFPISRPNLTFSTLTVSNMSPEDSSIYLCSVGPQVEAFFGQGTRLTVV.

The chain links TRBV29-1 to TRBJ2-7, with D possibly matching TRBD2 (6 bases). The germline V gene encodes CDR1 SQVTM and CDR2 ANQGSEA. Trimming stripped 4 bases from V and 7 bases from J, with 14 bases between. The CDR3 runs 12 residues. CDR3 sequence (DNA): TGCAGCGTTGGCGGGACGGATGAAGAGCAGTACTTC. Residues: CSVGGTDEEQYF.

The V and J genes are TRBV20-1 and TRBJ2-1, with D unresolved. The CDR3 has 13 amino acids. The germline CDR1 and CDR2 sequences are DFQATT and SNEGSKA (reference sequence). V was clipped by 8 bases and J by 0 bases, with 11 bases between them. The CDR3 protein is CSYLAVSYNEQFF. The DNA of the CDR3 is TGCAGTTACTTAGCAGTCTCCTACAATGAGCAGTTCTTC.

This clonotype has more than one count but fewer than ten. This CDR3 is CASSLRDRGRGTEAFF. In DNA form, the CDR3 reads TGCGCCAGCAGCTTGCGGGACAGGGGGCGGGGGACTGAAGCTTTCTTT. V gene TRBV5-1 combines with J gene TRBJ1-1; 12 bases align to TRBD1. This CDR3 has 16 residues. With 1 base clipped from V and 5 bases from J, the junction kept 6 bases outside the gene matches. Germline CDR1 is SGHRS and CDR2 is YFSETQ.

J is TRBJ1-6 and V is TRBV25-1; D not resolved. Per germline, CDR1 MGHDK and CDR2 SYGVNS. Between the trimmed V and J ends, which lost 11 bases and 0 bases, there was a span of 20 bases. The CDR3 extends over 17 amino acids. The CDR3 here is CAVEDKGRDSYNSPLHF. DNA of the CDR3: TGTGCCGTCGAAGATAAAGGACGGGACTCCTATAATTCACCCCTCCACTTT.

The chain uses TRBV5-1 and TRBJ2-2, with 9 bases fitting TRBD1. The junction had 10 bases not matched to a gene; V was cut back by 4 bases and J by 6 bases. The length of the CDR3 is 16 residues. CDR1 is SGHRS, CDR2 YFSETQ, per germline. This CDR3 is CASSTRTGEFAGELFF. The CDR3 nucleotides read TGCGCCAGCAGCACACGGACAGGGGAATTCGCCGGGGAGCTGTTTTTT. The whole variable domain, filled in from reference TRBV5-1 and TRBJ2-2, reads KAGVTQTPRYLIKTRGQQVTLSCSPISGHRSVSWYQQTPGQGLQFLFEYFSETQRNKGNFPGRFSGRQFSNSRSEMNVSTLELGDSALYLCASSTRTGEFAGELFFGEGSRLTVL.

This clonotype occurred many times. CDR3 DNA sequence: TGTGCCAGCAGTCCCCTGGAGGGGAACACTGAAGCTTTCTTT. It specifies CASSPLEGNTEAFF. The chain is built from TRBV14 and TRBJ1-1; D uncertain. This CDR3 has 14 residues. Germline V gene sequence: CDR1 SGHDN, CDR2 FVKESK. V was trimmed by 6 bases and J by 1 base, leaving 12 bases between them.

This CDR3 is CASSHPALAGETQYF. CDR3 DNA sequence: TGTGCCAGCAGCCACCCAGCATTAGCGGGAGAGACCCAGTACTTC. The gene calls are TRBV14 and TRBJ2-5; 7 positions agree with TRBD2. The germline V gene has CDR1 SGHDN and CDR2 FVKESK. The CDR3 totals 15 residues. V trimming: 3 bases; J trimming: 4 bases; junction bases outside the gene matches: 8.

V gene TRBV7-3 combines with J gene TRBJ2-3; TRBD2 matches 15 bases. Germline CDR1 reads SGHTA; CDR2 reads FQGTGA. The CDR3 runs to 16 residues. Germline trimming cut 4 bases from V and 5 bases from J; bases unmatched to any gene: 4. CDR3 sequence: CASSSGLAGGLDTQYF. The CDR3 DNA reads as TGTGCCAGCAGCTCGGGACTAGCGGGAGGACTAGATACGCAGTATTTT. The variable domain in full, completed from reference TRBV7-3 and TRBJ2-3, reads GAGVSQTPSNKVTEKGKYVELRCDPISGHTALYWYRQSLGQGPEFLIYFQGTGAADDSGLPNDRFFAVRPEGSVSTLKIQRTERGDSAVYLCASSSGLAGGLDTQYFGPGTRLTVL.

This clonotype was seen repeatedly, ten times or more. The rearrangement links TRBV12-3 or TRBV12-4 to TRBJ2-1, with 8 bases that match TRBD1. The CDR3 covers 14 residues. V trimming: 3 bases; J trimming: 5 bases; junction bases outside the gene matches: 3. The CDR3 nucleotides are TGTGCCAGCAGTTTGACAGGGGTAAACAATGAGCAGTTCTTC. It translates to CASSLTGVNNEQFF.

The CDR3 is CASSNTGASSYNEQFF. The CDR3 DNA reads as TGTGCCAGCAGCAACACAGGAGCTAGCTCCTACAATGAGCAGTTCTTC. V is TRBV7-9 and J is TRBJ2-1; tentatively, D is TRBD1 (5 bases). The CDR3 loop spans 16 amino acids. Germline V lookup: CDR1 SEHNR, CDR2 FQNEAQ (reference sequence). V was pared by 5 bases and J by 0 bases, with 14 bases between. Filled out from reference TRBV7-9 and TRBJ2-1, the complete variable domain reads DTGVSQNPRHKITKRGQNVTFRCDPISEHNRLYWYRQTLGQGPEFLTYFQNEAQLEKSRLLSDRFSAERPKGSFSTLEIQRTEQGDSAMYLCASSNTGASSYNEQFFGPGTRLTVL.

This clonotype has more than one count but fewer than ten. The V gene is TRBV7-9, the J gene TRBJ2-5; TRBD2 is a possible D gene (6 bases). The V end lost 5 bases, the J end lost 1 base, and 14 bases lay between the germline ends. The germline V gene encodes CDR1 SEHNR and CDR2 FQNEAQ (reference sequence). This CDR3 is built from 15 residues. The CDR3 loop reads CASSQTSITQETQYF. As DNA, the CDR3 is TGTGCCAGCAGCCAGACTAGTATAACCCAAGAGACCCAGTACTTC.

This clonotype has a handful of counts. The chain recombines TRBV20-1 with TRBJ2-7, with 7 bases that match TRBD2. The V gene's germline CDR1 is DFQATT and CDR2 SNEGSKA (reference sequence). The trim removed 7 bases at V and 4 bases at J, leaving 13 bases unmatched. The CDR3 covers 14 residues. DNA of the CDR3: TGCAGTGTTAAAGAAGAGGGAGGGCCGTACGAGCAGTACTTC. Its protein is CSVKEEGGPYEQYF.

V usage is TRBV6-1 and J usage is TRBJ2-3; 12 nucleotides line up with TRBD2. Germline CDR1 MNHNS, CDR2 SASEGT. The CDR3 is 15 residues long. Unmatched junction bases numbered 9, after V lost 6 bases and J lost 8 bases. The CDR3 protein is CASSPSGGAVGTQYF. The CDR3 nucleotides read TGTGCCAGCAGCCCTAGCGGGGGGGCCGTTGGTACGCAGTATTTT.

Only a few counts were recorded for this clonotype. The chain uses TRBV5-1 and TRBJ2-7; D is uncertain. Trimming shortened V by 5 bases and J by 1 base, and 10 bases separated the two germline ends. Germline CDR1 reads SGHRS; CDR2 reads YFSETQ. This CDR3 is built from 13 residues. For the CDR3, the DNA is TGCGCCAGCAGATGGACCGGATCCTACGAGCAGTACTTC. Protein product: CASRWTGSYEQYF.